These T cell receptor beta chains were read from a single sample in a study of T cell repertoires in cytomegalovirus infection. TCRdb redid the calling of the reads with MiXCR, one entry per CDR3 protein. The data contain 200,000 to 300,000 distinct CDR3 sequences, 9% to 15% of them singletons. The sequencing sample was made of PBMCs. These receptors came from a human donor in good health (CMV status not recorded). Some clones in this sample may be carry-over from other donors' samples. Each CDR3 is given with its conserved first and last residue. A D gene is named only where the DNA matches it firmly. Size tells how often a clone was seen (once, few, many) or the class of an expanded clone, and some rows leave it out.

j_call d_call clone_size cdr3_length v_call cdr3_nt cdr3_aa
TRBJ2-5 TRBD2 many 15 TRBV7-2 TGTGCCAGCAGCTGGCGACTAGCCATCGACGAGACCCAGTACTTC CASSWRLAIDETQYF
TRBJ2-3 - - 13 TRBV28 TGTGCCAGCACAGGCCCCGTGAGGGATACGCAGTATTTT CASTGPVRDTQYF
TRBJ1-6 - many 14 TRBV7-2 TGTGCCAGCAGCTTAGCGCAGGGAAGTTCACCCCTCCACTTT CASSLAQGSSPLHF
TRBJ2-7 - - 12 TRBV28 TGTGCCAGTCGGGGGACAGAATACGAGCAGTACTTC CASRGTEYEQYF
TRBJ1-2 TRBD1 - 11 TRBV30 TGTGCCTGGAGTCCTGGACAGGGGTATACCTTC CAWSPGQGYTF
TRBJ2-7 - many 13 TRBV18 TGTGCCAGCTCACCATTGAAGGAGGACGAGCAGTACTTC CASSPLKEDEQYF
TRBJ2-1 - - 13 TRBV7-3 TGTGCCAGCAGCTTAAGGAGGGGCGTAGAGCAGTTCTTC CASSLRRGVEQFF
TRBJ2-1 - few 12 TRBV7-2 TGTGCCAGCGCCCTCGGCTACAATGAGCAGTTCTTC CASALGYNEQFF
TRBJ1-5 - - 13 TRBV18 TGTGCCAGCTCATCCGACATCAATCAGCCCCAGCATTTT CASSSDINQPQHF
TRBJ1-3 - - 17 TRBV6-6 TGTGCCAGCAGTTCCTGGACAGACTTCATCTCTGGAAACACCATATATTTT CASSSWTDFISGNTIYF
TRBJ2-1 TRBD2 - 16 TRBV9 TGTGCCAGCAGCGTAGGGCCCAGCGGGGGAGCAAATGAGCAGTTCTTC CASSVGPSGGANEQFF
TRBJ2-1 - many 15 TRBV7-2 TGTGCCAGCAACGGACCCGGGGGTCGATACAATGAGCAGTTCTTC CASNGPGGRYNEQFF
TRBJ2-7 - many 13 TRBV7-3 TGTGCCAGCAGATCGACAGGCCCCTACGAGCAGTACTTC CASRSTGPYEQYF
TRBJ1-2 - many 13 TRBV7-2 TGTGCCAGCAGCCCCCCGGGGAACTATGGCTACACCTTC CASSPPGNYGYTF
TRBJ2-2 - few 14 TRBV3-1 TGTGCCAGCAGCCAAGGGTGGAGCACCGGGGAGCTGTTTTTT CASSQGWSTGELFF
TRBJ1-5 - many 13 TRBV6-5 TGTGCCAGCAGGGAGGGAACGGGCCAGCCCCAGCATTTT CASREGTGQPQHF
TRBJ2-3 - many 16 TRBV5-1 TGCGCCAGCGGTAAGCGTGGGGACACGGGATCAGATACGCAGTATTTT CASGKRGDTGSDTQYF
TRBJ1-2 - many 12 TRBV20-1 TGCAGTGCTAGTGGGGCAAACTATGGCTACACCTTC CSASGANYGYTF
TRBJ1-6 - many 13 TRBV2 TGTGCCAGCCGAACAGAACATAATTCACCCCTCCACTTT CASRTEHNSPLHF
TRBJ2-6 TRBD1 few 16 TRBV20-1 TGCAGTGCTAGAGAGGCAAGACAGGGGGCTGCCAACGTCCTGACTTTC CSAREARQGAANVLTF
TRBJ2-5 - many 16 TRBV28 TGTGCCAGCAGTTTATTGAGCGCTGGGGGCGGAGAGACCCAGTACTTC CASSLLSAGGGETQYF
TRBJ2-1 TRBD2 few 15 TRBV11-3 TGTGCCAGCAGCCTACTAGCGGGACCTTACAATGAGCAGTTCTTC CASSLLAGPYNEQFF
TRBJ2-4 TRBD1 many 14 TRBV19 TGTGCCAGTAGTATGAGGGACAGGGTAAACATTCAGTACTTC CASSMRDRVNIQYF
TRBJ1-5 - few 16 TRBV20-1 TGCAGTGCTAGAGGGGAGGGCAGCGTGTTCAATCAGCCCCAGCATTTT CSARGEGSVFNQPQHF
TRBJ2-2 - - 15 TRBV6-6 TGTGCCAGCAGTTTATGGCAGGGAGACACCGGGGAGCTGTTTTTT CASSLWQGDTGELFF
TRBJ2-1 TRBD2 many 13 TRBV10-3 TGTGCCATCACTAGCGGGAGAGGGGAAGAGCAGTTCTTC CAITSGRGEEQFF
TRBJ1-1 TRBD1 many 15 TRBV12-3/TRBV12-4 TGTGCCAGCAGTTTAGGCGCAGGGGGCTTCACTGAAGCTTTCTTT CASSLGAGGFTEAFF
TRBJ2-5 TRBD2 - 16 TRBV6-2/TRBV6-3 TGTGCCAGCAGTCCTAGACTAGCGTTGTACCAAGAGACCCAGTACTTC CASSPRLALYQETQYF
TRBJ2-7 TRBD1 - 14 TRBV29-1 TGCAGCGCTCTGGACAGGGGTGGCTTGGGGGAGCAGTACTTC CSALDRGGLGEQYF
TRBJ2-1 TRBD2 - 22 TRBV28 TGTGCCAGCAGTTTATTGTCTGCTTGGACGGGCCGGGGGGAAAGGTCCTACAATGAGCAGTTCTTC CASSLLSAWTGRGERSYNEQFF
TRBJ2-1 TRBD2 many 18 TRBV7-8 TGTGCCAGCAGCTCGCCTCCCGGGGGACTAGCGGGGCCCAATGAGCAGTTCTTC CASSSPPGGLAGPNEQFF
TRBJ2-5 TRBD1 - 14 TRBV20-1 TGCAGTGTTCGGTATGGGACAGGGGGAGAGACCCAGTACTTC CSVRYGTGGETQYF
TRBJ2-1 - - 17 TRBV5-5 TGTGCCAGCAGCTTACCCACCCAAGCGTCACGTTCGGATGAGCAGTTCTTC CASSLPTQASRSDEQFF
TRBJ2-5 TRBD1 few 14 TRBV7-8 TGTGCCAGCAGCCCCCCAGGGGGCCAAGAGACCCAGTACTTC CASSPPGGQETQYF
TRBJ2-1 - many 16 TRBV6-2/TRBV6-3 TGTGCCAGCAGTTACTCAGTGGGAGGTTGGGACAATGAGCAGTTCTTC CASSYSVGGWDNEQFF
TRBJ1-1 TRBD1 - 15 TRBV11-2 TGTGCCAGCAGCTCGATCCCCCCAGGGGGGGATGAAGCTTTCTTT CASSSIPPGGDEAFF
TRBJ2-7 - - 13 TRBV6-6 TGTGCCAGCAGTTACGCGCAGGGTTACGAGCAGTACTTC CASSYAQGYEQYF
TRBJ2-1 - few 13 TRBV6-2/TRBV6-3 TGTGCCAGCAGTCCCCCCCCCGACAATGAGCAGTTCTTC CASSPPPDNEQFF
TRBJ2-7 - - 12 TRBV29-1 TGCAGCGCCCCGGGGACCAAATACGAGCAGTACTTC CSAPGTKYEQYF